The 23 T cell receptor beta chains listed next were all sequenced from one sample in a study of control samples from healthy donors and cancer patients. The table came from immunoSEQ multiplex PCR; TCRdb's copy has only in-frame clones and leaves some out. The sample holds about 130,000 clones, about 94% seen once. Sample: PBMCs. The receptors were gathered from a man in his sixties with colorectal cancer.

V and J are TRBV11-2 and TRBJ2-5; 10 bases map to TRBD1. The CDR3 covers 13 residues. Per germline, CDR1 SGHAT and CDR2 FQNNGV. The CDR3 spells CATGQGLGETQYF. DNA for the CDR3: TGTGCGACGGGACAGGGGCTTGGAGAGACCCAGTACTTC.

This sequence joins TRBV5-4 and TRBJ2-6, with TRBD1 identical over 10 bases. The junction had 4 bases not matched to a gene; V was cut back by 3 bases and J by 1 base. This CDR3 has 17 amino acids. The germline V gene encodes CDR1 SGHNT and CDR2 YYREEE (reference sequence). CDR3 nucleotides: TGTGCCAGCAGCTCTCCGGGACAGGGGTCTGGGGCCAACGTCCTGACTTTC. This translates into CASSSPGQGSGANVLTF.

The genes are TRBV30 and TRBJ1-5, with D perhaps TRBD1 (5 bases). The CDR3 is made up of 14 amino acids. CDR1 is GTSNPN, CDR2 SVGIG, per germline (reference sequence). Trimming cost V 5 bases and J 0 bases, with 11 bases left between them. The CDR3 loop is CAWDSGYSNQPQHF. The CDR3 coding sequence is TGTGCCTGGGACAGCGGATATAGCAATCAGCCCCAGCATTTT.

This clone appeared a single time. This chain links TRBV30 with TRBJ1-1; D possibly corresponds to TRBD1 (6 bases). The CDR3 sequence is 15 residues long. The germline V gene has CDR1 GTSNPN and CDR2 SVGIG (reference sequence). V shed 3 bases and J shed 5 bases, with 19 bases lying between them. The CDR3 DNA reads TGTGCCTGGAGAACGAGGGACACTCGTGGAACTGAAGCTTTCTTT. Amino acid sequence: CAWRTRDTRGTEAFF.

This clone has only a few counts. For the CDR3, the DNA is TGTGCCAGCAAGGGCACTGAAGCTTTCTTT. It translates to CASKGTEAFF. The J gene is TRBJ1-1, the V gene TRBV7-9; D gene unclear. This CDR3 has 10 amino acids. Germline V gene lookup returns CDR1 SEHNR and CDR2 FQNEAQ (reference sequence). V gave up 7 bases and J gave up 4 bases, with 4 bases separating them.

V usage is TRBV27 and J usage is TRBJ1-1; 8 bases match TRBD1. The CDR3 consists of 18 residues. After removal of 5 bases from V and 3 bases from J, the junction contained 17 bases not matched to a gene. CDR1 MNHEY and CDR2 SMNVEV come from the germline V gene (reference sequence). Written as DNA, the CDR3 is TGTGCCAGCAGTATCCGAAGGACAGGGACAGGATGGGACACTGAAGCTTTCTTT. Amino acid sequence: CASSIRRTGTGWDTEAFF.

The V and J genes are TRBV18 and TRBJ1-1, with TRBD1 matching 7 bases. The CDR3 loop spans 16 amino acids. Germline loops: CDR1 KGHSH, CDR2 LQKENI. The ends lost 3 bases at V and 4 bases at J; junction bases unmatched: 11. The CDR3 DNA follows: TGTGCCAGCTCACCTACCAACAGGGGTGGGTCCACTGAAGCTTTCTTT. Amino acid sequence: CASSPTNRGGSTEAFF.

This sequence joins TRBV7-8 and TRBJ1-1; a weak D match, TRBD1 (5 bases). The V and J ends lost 6 bases and 0 bases respectively, with 11 bases between them. Germline V gene sequence: CDR1 SGHVS, CDR2 FQNEAQ. This CDR3 region has 14 residues. CDR3 in amino acids: CASSYGHLNTEAFF. The DNA for the CDR3 is TGTGCCAGCAGTTACGGACACCTGAACACTGAAGCTTTCTTT.

V and J are TRBV7-8 and TRBJ1-2, with TRBD1 as a possible D gene (5 bases). CDR1 and CDR2 from the germline V gene are SGHVS and FQNEAQ. V lost 6 bases to trimming and J lost 8 bases, with 19 bases between them. CDR3 length: 14 amino acids. The CDR3 DNA reads TGTGCCAGCAGTCTTGGGTCCGGGACGGAAGGCTACACCTTC. Its translation: CASSLGSGTEGYTF.

The chain joins TRBV30 to TRBJ1-1; tentative D call: TRBD1 (6 bases). The CDR3 extends over 13 amino acids. Germline CDR1 is GTSNPN and CDR2 is SVGIG (reference sequence). Trimming removed 8 bases at V and 3 bases at J, with 16 bases between. CDR3 sequence (DNA): TGTGCCCAATCCCAGGGGTTGGACACTGAAGCTTTCTTT. It yields the protein CAQSQGLDTEAFF.

The chain carries TRBV5-6 and TRBJ2-5; the D is unclear. V was clipped by 4 bases and J by 5 bases, with 12 bases between them. In germline, CDR1 is SGHDT, CDR2 YYEEEE. This CDR3 comprises 13 residues. The DNA of the CDR3 is TGTGCCAGCAGCATCGTCCCCCGGGAGACCCAGTACTTC. Translating gives CASSIVPRETQYF.

The V call is TRBV5-8, the J call TRBJ2-7; D gene uncertain. Germline V gene sequence: CDR1 SGHTS, CDR2 YDEGEE. The CDR3 totals 11 residues. V dropped 4 bases and J dropped 3 bases, with 5 bases sitting between them. The CDR3 is CASSPHYEQYF. CDR3 nucleotide sequence: TGTGCCAGCAGCCCCCACTACGAGCAGTACTTC.

This rearrangement joins TRBV9 to TRBJ1-2; D perhaps matches TRBD1 (5 bases). Germline CDR1 SGDLS, CDR2 YYNGEE. V shed 3 bases and J shed 8 bases, with 11 bases lying between them. The length of the CDR3 is 12 residues. The CDR3 bases are TGTGCCAGCAGCGAGGGGAGGGGCGGCTACACCTTC. It encodes CASSEGRGGYTF.

J is TRBJ1-1 and V is TRBV20-1, with no clear D. In germline, CDR1 is DFQATT, CDR2 SNEGSKA (reference sequence). The CDR3 is 11 amino acids. The CDR3 spells CSARAHTEAFF. CDR3 nucleotides: TGCAGCGCCCGGGCGCACACTGAAGCTTTCTTT.

The genes are TRBV25-1 and TRBJ1-2; D gene ambiguous. Trimming pared 4 bases from V and 8 bases from J, leaving 17 bases between. The CDR3 is 14 amino acids. Germline-derived CDR1 and CDR2 are MGHDK and SYGVNS. Here the CDR3 reads CASSVPGRSVGYTF. As DNA, the CDR3 is TGTGCCAGCAGTGTTCCGGGCCGCAGTGTCGGCTACACCTTC.

The chain combines TRBV2 with TRBJ2-5, with TRBD2 identical over 8 bases. CDR1 and CDR2 (germline): SNHLY, FYNNEI. The CDR3 runs to 15 residues. J was trimmed by 5 bases and V by 7 bases; bases with no gene match: 12. The CDR3 sequence: CASIRLASPGETQYF. DNA for the CDR3: TGTGCCAGCATCAGACTAGCGTCACCCGGGGAGACCCAGTACTTC.

The V gene is TRBV11-2, the J gene TRBJ1-5, with no clear D. CDR3 length: 14 residues. Germline CDR1 and CDR2: SGHAT and FQNNGV. V was clipped by 2 bases and J by 0 bases, with 5 bases between them. CDR3 coding DNA: TGTGCCAGCAGCTTAACAGATAGCAATCAGCCCCAGCATTTT. This sequence encodes CASSLTDSNQPQHF.

This clone was counted a single time. The chain links TRBV3-1 (or the pseudogene TRBV3-2) to TRBJ2-1; 8 bases match TRBD1. The CDR3 loop spans 15 amino acids. Germline CDR1 reads LGHDT; CDR2 reads YNNKEL (reference sequence). Trimming cost V 1 base and J 4 bases; bases outside gene matches: 3. This CDR3 reads CASSQGQGPYNEQFF. The CDR3 region has the DNA TGTGCCAGCAGCCAAGGACAGGGGCCTTACAATGAGCAGTTCTTC.

The CDR3 loop reads CASHVGGNPYEQYF. The CDR3 DNA reads as TGTGCCAGCCACGTTGGGGGAAACCCCTACGAGCAGTACTTC. The gene calls are TRBV28 and TRBJ2-7; perhaps D is TRBD1 or TRBD2 (5 bases each). V lost 8 bases, J lost 2 bases, and 16 bases lay in between. This CDR3 comprises 14 residues. Germline CDR1 is MDHEN and CDR2 is SYDVKM.

The chain combines TRBV9 with TRBJ2-7, with 8 bases lining up with TRBD1. Germline V gene lookup returns CDR1 SGDLS and CDR2 YYNGEE. The CDR3 totals 16 residues. J lost 2 bases, V lost 0 bases, and 7 bases had no gene match. Written as DNA, the CDR3 is TGTGCCAGCAGCGTAGCAGGACAGGGCCCTACCTACGAGCAGTACTTC. Its protein product is CASSVAGQGPTYEQYF.

The CDR3 DNA reads TGTGCCAGCAGCCAAGATAGGGGTAGCAATCAGCCCCAGCATTTT. Its translation is CASSQDRGSNQPQHF. V usage is TRBV4-2 and J usage is TRBJ1-5; D is possibly TRBD1 (5 bases). CDR3 length equals 15 residues. Per germline, CDR1 LGHNA and CDR2 YNFKEQ. The V end was cut by 0 bases, the J end by 0 bases, with 6 bases between.

The J gene is TRBJ1-2, the V gene TRBV19, with 10 positions matching TRBD1. The CDR3 consists of 15 residues. The germline CDR1 and CDR2 sequences are LNHDA and SQIVND (reference sequence). The J segment lost 3 bases and the V segment lost 5 bases, leaving 6 bases of the junction unmatched. The CDR3 sequence is CASSPRGTGDYGYTF. The CDR3 DNA sequence: TGTGCCAGTAGTCCCCGTGGGACAGGGGACTATGGCTACACCTTC.

The genes are TRBV2 and TRBJ2-2; D is uncertain. The CDR3 has 14 amino acids. V was clipped by 4 bases and J by 8 bases, with 14 bases between them. CDR1 and CDR2 from the germline V gene are SNHLY and FYNNEI. As DNA, the CDR3 is TGTGCCAGCAGTGTAATTATACAACGAGGGGAGCTGTTTTTT. It encodes CASSVIIQRGELFF.